This entry features one T cell receptor (beta chain) sequence. Repertoires were generated with immunoSEQ multiplex PCR, while TCRdb's copy carries only in-frame clones and drops some. The sample carries 15,000 to 20,000 clones, approximately 88% recorded once. The data were obtained in a study of control samples from healthy donors and cancer patients. Trimming at V came to 3 bases and at J to 6 bases, leaving 5 bases not matched to a gene. Germline loops: CDR1 SGHNT, CDR2 YYREEE (reference sequence). CDR3 length: 13 residues. The gene calls are TRBV5-4 and TRBJ2-7; 8 nucleotides match TRBD1. The receptor's source is a man aged 55 to 70 with head and neck cancer. The sample comprised PBMCs. The CDR3 nucleotides read TGTGCCAGCAGCTCCGGGACAGGACCCGAGCAGTACTTC. Translating gives CASSSGTGPEQYF.